Sequencing of this TCR beta chain was carried out in a study of human T cells and chemical hapten exposure. Looking at the study overall: Alopecia areata, totalis and universalis patients, mostly female, were included. Study outcomes and limitations: TCRs above 1 in 1000 frequency stayed constant with DPC sensitization. Having alopecia, the donors may differ immunologically from healthy people.

The CDR3 is made up of 13 amino acids. Germline loops: CDR1 SGHTA, CDR2 FQGNSA. V shed 5 bases and J shed 7 bases, with 15 bases lying between them. Each CDR3 protein is one row after TCRdb ran MiXCR on the RACE reads. This sample has some 64,000 distinct CDR3 sequences, with approximately 10% found just once. In its sample, this clonotype was seen once. Its specificity is not known. Time point given: patch test 3, about 24 weeks after DPC sensitization. Noted treatment: therapeutic diphenylcyclopropenone sensitization with weekly scalp DPC. Alopecia patients deemed DPC-suitable, aged 18 to 70, excluding pregnancy.

The starting material was whole blood, obtained in connection with sensitization to the hapten diphenylcyclopropenone (DPC). The chain uses TRBV7-2 and TRBJ2-7; D might be TRBD1 (5 bases). The TCR comes from a woman between 25 and 40 years old with alopecia areata. Some clones in this sample may be carry-over from other donors' samples. The CDR3 protein is CASSLWNGAEQYF. As DNA, the CDR3 is TGTGCCAGCAGCCTCTGGAATGGGGCGGAGCAGTACTTC. The full variable domain, with the rest looked up from reference TRBV7-2 and TRBJ2-7, is GAGVSQSPSNKVTEKGKDVELRCDPISGHTALYWYRQSLGQGLEFLIYFQGNSAPDKSGLPSDRFSAERTGGSVSTLTIQRTQQEDSAVYLCASSLWNGAEQYFGPGTRLTVT.